The clone carrying this TCR beta chain appeared many times. What it binds is unknown. TCR beta libraries were built with iRepertoire HTBI primers and Arm-PCR of CDR3 regions. Each CDR3 protein gets one entry after TCRdb re-called the multiplex PCR reads with MiXCR. The table has some 450,000 distinct CDR3 sequences, 15% to 20% seen once. The germline V gene encodes CDR1 KGHSH and CDR2 LQKENI. V was clipped by 4 bases and J by 4 bases; unmatched bases: 7. This CDR3 is 16 amino acids long. The time point denotes: newly diagnosed GD, antithyroid drugs for less than 3 months. Researchers made the TCR library from RNA that was extracted from PBMCs. The data derive from a study of regulatory T cells in long-lasting Graves disease. Overall study results and limits: Favored gene segments in persistent disease were TRBV28, TRBJ1-2 and TRBJ2-5.

These data were also reused for a study on T cells in Graves' hyperthyroidism and ophthalmopathy.

The clonotype originates from a woman in her twenties or thirties with Graves disease. The sample was peripheral blood mononuclear cells (PBMCs), taken at new diagnosis, from a patient treated with antithyroid drugs. This chain joins TRBV18 and TRBJ1-6; TRBD1 matches at 7 bases. CDR3 DNA sequence: TGTGCCAGCTCACGGGGACAGCGAAGATATAATTCACCCCTCCACTTT. The encoded protein is CASSRGQRRYNSPLHF.